These 7 T cell receptor beta chains share one sample of origin, sequenced in a study of shared clonotypes between healthy human individuals. The method was immunoSEQ multiplex PCR; TCRdb's version includes in-frame clones alone and lacks a portion of them. The repertoire has more than 2 million clones, 85% to 95% of them found once; the top ten carry around 0.13%. The sample taken for sequencing was naive CD4+ T cells sorted from blood. Subset defined: CD45RA+ positively selected. The receptor source for this set is a man between 18 and 35 years old in good health.

The chain joins TRBV5-1 to TRBJ1-4; 9 bases agree with TRBD1. The CDR3 totals 15 residues. V dropped 2 bases and J dropped 8; count of bases not matched to a gene: 7. The germline V gene has CDR1 SGHRS and CDR2 YFSETQ. CDR3 DNA sequence: TGCGCCAGCAGCTTCACAGGGGGCAGGGACGAAAAACTGTTTTTT. Protein product: CASSFTGGRDEKLFF.

The rearrangement links TRBV5-6 to TRBJ1-2, with 10 bases aligning to TRBD1. Trimming cost V 4 bases and J 4 bases; bases outside gene matches: 10. The germline gives CDR1 SGHDT, CDR2 YYEEEE. The CDR3 extends over 16 amino acids. CDR3 coding DNA: TGTGCCAGCAGCATGCCGGGACAGGGGACCTTCTATGGCTACACCTTC. Protein: CASSMPGQGTFYGYTF.

The genes are TRBV4-3 and TRBJ1-3; no reliable D call. Per the germline V gene, CDR1 is LGHNA and CDR2 is YSLEER. Trimming removed 0 bases from V and 3 bases from J, with 9 bases in between. This CDR3 comprises 15 residues. The CDR3 region is CASSQDHAGGNTIYF. Written as DNA, the CDR3 is TGCGCCAGCAGCCAAGATCATGCTGGTGGAAACACCATATATTTT.

The gene calls are TRBV28 and TRBJ1-2, with a tentative D call TRBD1 (5 bases). Germline CDR1 MDHEN, CDR2 SYDVKM. V lost 6 bases, J lost 2 bases, and 19 bases lay in between. CDR3 length equals 16 residues. CDR3 sequence reads: CASSNQQEIINYGYTF. CDR3 bases: TGTGCCAGCAGCAACCAACAGGAGATTATAAACTATGGCTACACCTTC.

About this clone: The same CDR3 arises from other DNA sequences in this sample as well. The rearrangement joins TRBV18 to TRBJ1-3; no clear D. The ends were cut back, 2 bases at V and 0 bases at J, with 5 bases in the middle. The CDR3 runs to 14 residues. CDR1 KGHSH and CDR2 LQKENI come from the germline V gene. The CDR3 nucleotides are TGTGCCAGCTCACCAGGATTCTCTGGAAACACCATATATTTT. It yields the protein CASSPGFSGNTIYF.

The J gene is TRBJ2-7, the V gene TRBV7-8; D perhaps matches TRBD2 (6 bases). Between the trimmed V and J ends, which lost 5 bases and 2 bases, there was a span of 16 bases. The germline CDR1 and CDR2 sequences are SGHVS and FQNEAQ. The CDR3 length is 15 residues. CDR3 in amino acids: CASSTSAGKTYEQYF. In nucleotides, the CDR3 is TGTGCCAGCAGCACCTCAGCGGGTAAAACCTACGAGCAGTACTTC. The full variable domain, completed using reference TRBV7-8 and TRBJ2-7, is GAGVSQSPRYKVAKRGQDVALRCDPISGHVSLFWYQQALGQGPEFLTYFQNEAQLDKSGLPSDRFFAERPEGSVSTLKIQRTQQEDSAVYLCASSTSAGKTYEQYFGPGTRLTVT.

This clone was recorded only once. The chain couples TRBV5-6 to TRBJ1-6, with unresolved D. Looked up from germline, CDR1 is SGHDT and CDR2 is YYEEEE. Trimming took off 1 base at V and 0 bases at J, with 8 bases between the two ends. The CDR3 loop spans 16 amino acids. CDR3: CASSLRLSSYNSPLHF. CDR3 DNA sequence: TGTGCCAGCAGCTTGCGGTTGAGCTCCTATAATTCACCCCTCCACTTT.